Sequencing of this T cell receptor (beta chain) was carried out in a study of early T cells in non-severe SARS-CoV-2 infection. Unique molecular identifiers were attached to individual cDNA molecules. TCRdb re-derived calls from the 5' RACE reads in MiXCR, one entry per CDR3 protein. The table has about 120,000 distinct CDR3 sequences, 10% to 15% seen once. This CDR3 contains 13 residues. Germline V gene data show CDR1 as DFQATT and CDR2 as SNEGSKA (reference sequence). The V end was cut by 6 bases, the J end by 1 base, with 11 bases between. The TCR sequence derives from an adult who was a healthcare worker with PCR-confirmed SARS-CoV-2 infection or an uninfected control (not recorded which). The sample was whole blood, taken at baseline. The genes are TRBV20-1 and TRBJ2-3; D not resolved. The CDR3 reads CSAPAIGTDTQYF. CDR3 coding DNA: TGCAGTGCGCCCGCAATCGGCACAGATACGCAGTATTTT.